These 20 T cell receptor beta chains originate from one sample sequenced in a study of T cell repertoires in cytomegalovirus infection. TCRdb ran MiXCR on the reads and lists one entry per CDR3 protein. The data show some 590,000 distinct CDR3 sequences, roughly 42% seen once. Their antigens remain unidentified. Material: cultured PBMCs, obtained from culture after CMV antigen stimulation. These receptors all stem from a human donor in good health (CMV status not recorded). Some clones in this sample may be carry-over from other donors' samples.

Comments on this clonotype: The junction departs from germline at one end; a sequencing error may be responsible. The CDR3 nucleotides are TGTGTCAGCAGCCCCCGGACAGGGCGCACTGAAGCTTTCTTT. Protein product: CVSSPRTGRTEAFF. This chain connects TRBV7-2 to TRBJ1-1; 8 bases match TRBD1. Germline values: CDR1 SGHTA, CDR2 FQGNSA. The CDR3 spans 14 residues.

This clonotype was seen more than once but under ten times. The chain combines TRBV5-1 with TRBJ2-1; D is undetermined. Germline values: CDR1 SGHRS, CDR2 YFSETQ. This CDR3 has 16 amino acids. V was shortened by 4 bases and J by 5 bases, with 19 bases between the two germline ends. This chain's CDR3 is CASSPFTQIINNEQFF. CDR3 coding DNA: TGCGCCAGCAGCCCCTTCACTCAAATAATAAACAATGAGCAGTTCTTC. The full variable domain, rest sourced from reference TRBV5-1 and TRBJ2-1, is KAGVTQTPRYLIKTRGQQVTLSCSPISGHRSVSWYQQTPGQGLQFLFEYFSETQRNKGNFPGRFSGRQFSNSRSEMNVSTLELGDSALYLCASSPFTQIINNEQFFGPGTRLTVL.

V gene TRBV20-1 combines with J gene TRBJ2-5; 11 nucleotides align to TRBD2. Germline CDR1 is DFQATT and CDR2 is SNEGSKA (reference sequence). The CDR3 runs to 17 residues. V trimming: 3 bases; J trimming: 2 bases; junction bases outside the gene matches: 11. Written as DNA, the CDR3 is TGCAGTGCTAGTGGGCTAGCGGGGGGCACTTGGCAAGAGACCCAGTACTTC. This encodes CSASGLAGGTWQETQYF.

V usage is TRBV11-2 and J usage is TRBJ2-1, with a tentative D call TRBD2 (5 bases). This CDR3 has 12 residues. Trimming took 2 bases from V and 7 from J, leaving 6 bases between them. Germline loops: CDR1 SGHAT, CDR2 FQNNGV. CDR3 sequence reads: CASSLRENEQFF. The CDR3 region has the DNA TGTGCCAGCAGCTTAAGGGAGAATGAGCAGTTCTTC.

The rearrangement joins TRBV6-5 to TRBJ1-1, with D maybe TRBD1 (5 bases). The V gene's germline CDR1 is MNHEY and CDR2 SVGAGI. CDR3 length: 13 amino acids. Trimming removed 8 bases from V and 11 bases from J, with 21 bases in between. CDR3 loop: CASWRGRGTVAFF. Here the CDR3 DNA reads TGTGCCAGCTGGAGGGGAAGGGGAACAGTGGCTTTCTTT.

This clonotype was recorded a few times. V gene TRBV7-2 combines with J gene TRBJ2-7; D unresolved. The CDR3 extends over 14 amino acids. Germline CDR1 SGHTA, CDR2 FQGNSA. Trimming took off 1 base at V and 6 bases at J, with 13 bases between the two ends. CDR3 nucleotides: TGTGCCAGCAGCTTAGGGGCACTGTTTGTCGAGCAGTACTTC. This translates into CASSLGALFVEQYF.

This clonotype has more than one count but fewer than ten. The V call is TRBV20-1, the J call TRBJ2-7, with unresolved D. V was pared by 3 bases and J by 2 bases, with 14 bases between. Germline CDR1 and CDR2: DFQATT and SNEGSKA (reference sequence). CDR3 size: 14 residues. This chain's CDR3 is CSASRRQVTYEQYF. The DNA of the CDR3 is TGCAGTGCTAGTCGCCGACAAGTTACCTACGAGCAGTACTTC.

This clonotype was recorded a few times. J is TRBJ2-3 and V is TRBV12-3 or TRBV12-4, with D possibly being TRBD1 (6 bases). This CDR3 has 16 residues. The ends were cut back, 4 bases at V and 2 bases at J, with 16 bases in the middle. CDR3 sequence (DNA): TGTGCCAGCAGTTCACGGACAGAGGAGTACACAGATACGCAGTATTTT. It is translated as CASSSRTEEYTDTQYF.

This sequence joins TRBV2 and TRBJ1-5, with 10 bases matching TRBD1. This CDR3 is 19 amino acids long. Germline CDR1 is SNHLY and CDR2 is FYNNEI. With 4 bases clipped from V and 0 bases from J, the junction kept 12 bases outside the gene matches. The CDR3 sequence is CASSVEDGTGDNSNQPQHF. The CDR3 DNA reads as TGTGCCAGCAGTGTAGAGGATGGGACAGGGGATAATAGCAATCAGCCCCAGCATTTT.

This clonotype showed up just a few times. The V gene is TRBV7-8, the J gene TRBJ1-5, with a possible D match to TRBD1 (6 bases). The germline V gene encodes CDR1 SGHVS and CDR2 FQNEAQ. The CDR3 sequence is 15 residues long. Trimming cost V 3 bases and J 6 bases, with 15 bases left between them. The CDR3 reads CASSLLTGLGQPQHF. The CDR3 region has the DNA TGTGCCAGCAGCTTGTTGACAGGTTTGGGTCAGCCCCAGCATTTT.

This clonotype was counted a few times. The chain links TRBV7-8 to TRBJ1-1, with D hard to call. This CDR3 is 15 amino acids long. Trimming removed 1 base from V and 1 base from J, with 10 bases in between. Germline CDR1 and CDR2: SGHVS and FQNEAQ. The CDR3 reads CASSLDGRRNTEAFF. Written as DNA, the CDR3 is TGTGCCAGCAGCTTAGATGGGCGGAGGAACACTGAAGCTTTCTTT.

As for this clonotype: It may be a read error: a sequence one base away is much more abundant. This rearrangement joins TRBV7-6 to TRBJ2-1; D remains ambiguous. Germline lookup yields CDR1 SGHVS and CDR2 FNYEAQ. The CDR3 totals 13 residues. Trimming stripped 2 bases from V and 3 bases from J, with 5 bases between. Here the CDR3 DNA reads TGTGCCAGCAGCTTAAACTTCTACAATGAGCAGTTCTTC. Its protein product is CASSLNFYNEQFF.

DNA of the CDR3: TGTGCCAGCAGCCTTAGCGGGAGGATCTACAATGAGCAGTTCTTC. The encoded protein is CASSLSGRIYNEQFF. The chain couples TRBV7-2 to TRBJ2-1, with 10 bases matching TRBD2. CDR1 SGHTA and CDR2 FQGNSA come from the germline V gene. V shed 5 bases, J shed 3 bases, and the junction held 4 bases outside the gene matches. The CDR3 runs to 15 residues.

The V and J genes are TRBV7-8 and TRBJ2-5; possible D gene TRBD2, 5 bases. CDR1 is SGHVS and CDR2 is FQNEAQ in the germline V gene. The CDR3 is 14 amino acids. The V end was cut by 3 bases, the J end by 1 base, with 9 bases between. CDR3 DNA: TGTGCCAGCAGCTTCCTCGGGATCCAAGAGACCCAGTACTTC. Translating it yields CASSFLGIQETQYF.

The chain employs TRBV20-1 and TRBJ2-1; TRBD1 matches at 10 bases. The J segment lost 8 bases and the V segment lost 5 bases, leaving 9 bases of the junction unmatched. The germline V gene has CDR1 DFQATT and CDR2 SNEGSKA (reference sequence). The CDR3 has 14 amino acids. The CDR3 reads CSAATGGDIDEQFF. In nucleotides, the CDR3 is TGCAGTGCTGCGACAGGGGGCGATATAGATGAGCAGTTCTTC.

This chain connects TRBV15 to TRBJ2-7; 7 bases match TRBD2. V lost 3 bases and J lost 0; bases outside the gene matches: 2. Germline CDR1 LNHNV, CDR2 YYDKDF (reference sequence). The CDR3 is 14 amino acids. The CDR3 DNA is TGTGCCACCAGCAGCGGGGGGAGCTCCTACGAGCAGTACTTC. The encoded protein is CATSSGGSSYEQYF.

This chain uses TRBV12-5 with TRBJ2-1, with D possibly called TRBD1 or TRBD2 (5 bases each). This CDR3 contains 15 residues. The germline V gene has CDR1 LGHNT and CDR2 FRNRAP. Between the trimmed V and J ends, which lost 7 bases and 4 bases, there was a span of 17 bases. CDR3 bases: TGTGCTAGTGCCCCGACGCCAGGGACGTACAATGAGCAGTTCTTC. It is translated as CASAPTPGTYNEQFF.

This clonotype appeared a few times. The CDR3 is CASSVGGGHPDTQYF. The CDR3, as DNA: TGTGCCAGCAGTGTTGGCGGGGGACACCCAGATACGCAGTATTTT. This chain uses TRBV2 with TRBJ2-3; D might be TRBD2 (7 bases). The CDR3 consists of 15 residues. Per germline, CDR1 SNHLY and CDR2 FYNNEI. V was pared by 4 bases and J by 4 bases, with 15 bases between.

The rearrangement uses TRBV6-6 and TRBJ1-1; D uncertain. CDR3 length: 15 amino acids. Germline assignment: CDR1 MNHNY and CDR2 SVGAGI (reference sequence). The V gene lost 3 bases and the J gene lost 1 base, with 12 bases spanning the gap. CDR3 residues: CASSYSGFTNTEAFF. The CDR3, as DNA: TGTGCCAGCAGTTATAGTGGATTTACGAACACTGAAGCTTTCTTT.

The V gene is TRBV5-6, the J gene TRBJ2-7, with D possibly TRBD1 on 7 matching bases. With 6 bases removed from V and 5 bases from J, the gap between germline ends came to 24 bases. The CDR3 sequence is 16 residues long. In germline, CDR1 is SGHDT, CDR2 YYEEEE. The CDR3 nucleotides read TGTGCCAGCACCAAAGGCAGGGGGGCCCCCATCGACGAGCAGTACTTC. As protein: CASTKGRGAPIDEQYF.